These 3 T cell receptor beta chains were sequenced from one sample in a study of neurological immune-mediated disorders. TCRdb re-analysed the 5' RACE reads in MiXCR, keeping a single row per CDR3 protein. Among tens of thousands of distinct CDR3 sequences listed, roughly 3.3% were seen once. Sequenced material: PBMCs. The receptors here all came from a woman aged 45-65 years with multiple sclerosis.

This chain connects TRBV12-3 or TRBV12-4 to TRBJ1-1; D call uncertain. Trimming cost V 10 bases and J 1 base, with 10 bases left between them. This CDR3 is built from 12 residues. The CDR3 protein is CANARGNTEAFF. The CDR3, as DNA: TGTGCCAACGCCCGAGGGAACACTGAAGCTTTCTTT.

This clonotype was detected many times. The rearrangement uses TRBV20-1 and TRBJ2-5, with 9 bases fitting TRBD2. Unmatched junction bases numbered 6, after V lost 4 bases and J lost 3 bases. The germline CDR1 and CDR2 sequences are DFQATT and SNEGSKA (reference sequence). The CDR3 contains 14 residues. Here the CDR3 DNA reads TGCAGTGCTACTCGGGCTAGCGGGGAAGAGACCCAGTACTTC. This translates into CSATRASGEETQYF.

This clonotype showed up many times. J is TRBJ1-2 and V is TRBV3-1, with 7 nucleotides matching TRBD1. J gave up 2 bases and V 6 bases, and 9 bases lay outside the gene matches. The CDR3 sequence is 15 residues long. Germline V gives CDR1 LGHDT, CDR2 YNNKEL (reference sequence). This chain's CDR3 is CASRLARGTNYGYTF. In DNA, the CDR3 is TGTGCCAGCAGACTAGCCAGGGGGACAAACTATGGCTACACCTTC.